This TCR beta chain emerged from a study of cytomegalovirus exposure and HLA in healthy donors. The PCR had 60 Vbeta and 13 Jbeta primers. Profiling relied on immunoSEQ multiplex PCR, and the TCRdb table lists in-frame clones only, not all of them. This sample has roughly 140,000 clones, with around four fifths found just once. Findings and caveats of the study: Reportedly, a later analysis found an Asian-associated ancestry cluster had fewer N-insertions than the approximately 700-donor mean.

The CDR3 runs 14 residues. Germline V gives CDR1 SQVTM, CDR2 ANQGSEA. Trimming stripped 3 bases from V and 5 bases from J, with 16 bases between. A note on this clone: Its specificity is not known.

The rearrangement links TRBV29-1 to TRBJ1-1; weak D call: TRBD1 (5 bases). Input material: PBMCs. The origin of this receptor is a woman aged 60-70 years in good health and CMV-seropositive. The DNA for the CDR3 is TGCAGCGTTGAGAATCCCCGGGGGAGAACTGAAGCTTTCTTT. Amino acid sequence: CSVENPRGRTEAFF.